This paragraph reports one T cell receptor beta chain. The data stem from a study of blood T cells in healthy people across ages. Through a sample-barcoded 5' primer and a J-beta primer mix, a second PCR was run for roughly 7 to 12 cycles. TCRdb used MiXCR to reprocess the 5' RACE reads, holding one entry per CDR3 protein. This table has around 1.7 million distinct CDR3 sequences, about 28% appearing once. Sequences were obtained from blood. This receptor was obtained from a woman in her twenties or thirties in good health.

For the CDR3, the DNA is TGTGCCAGCATCCGGGACACCACAGATACGCAGTATTTT. Residues: CASIRDTTDTQYF. The chain links TRBV28 to TRBJ2-3, with a possible D match to TRBD1 (6 bases). Trimming cost V 7 bases and J 2 bases, with 10 bases left between them. The length of the CDR3 is 13 residues. Germline V gene lookup returns CDR1 MDHEN and CDR2 SYDVKM.